Listed below are T cell receptor beta chains from one sample, sequenced in a study of spatial heterogeneity in lung cancer. TCRdb re-called the 5' RACE reads with MiXCR, one entry per CDR3 protein. The data hold around 45,000 distinct CDR3 sequences, with around 21% observed a single time. Sequenced here: PBMCs, sampled at follow-up. Receptors originate from a female donor with early-stage non-small cell lung cancer. CDR3s include the opening cysteine and the closing phenylalanine or tryptophan. A D gene is named only where the DNA matches it firmly. Clone sizes are given selectively: once, few, many, or a class where the clone is expanded.

v_gene	d_gene	j_gene	abundance	CDR3aa	CDR3nt
TRBV4-2	.	TRBJ2-3	many	CASSLPWGARMNTQYF	TGTGCCAGCAGCCTCCCCTGGGGTGCCAGAATGAATACGCAGTATTTT
TRBV19	.	TRBJ2-7	few	CASSIDLAGGYEQYF	TGTGCCAGTAGTATAGATCTGGCAGGGGGGTACGAGCAGTACTTC
TRBV29-1	.	TRBJ1-5	few	CSVQGPQPQHF	TGCAGCGTTCAGGGCCCTCAGCCCCAGCATTTT
TRBV27	TRBD1	TRBJ2-7	few	CASSFQTGFGYEQYF	TGTGCCAGCAGTTTCCAGACAGGGTTCGGATACGAGCAGTACTTC
TRBV6-2/TRBV6-3	TRBD1	TRBJ1-2	many	CAAYLTGTAGYTF	TGTGCCGCCTACCTGACAGGGACGGCTGGCTACACCTTC
TRBV5-6	.	TRBJ2-7	.	CASTTTGTWEQYF	TGTGCCAGCACCACCACAGGGACTTGGGAGCAGTACTTC
TRBV15	TRBD1	TRBJ1-4	many	CATSRWGQLNEKLFF	TGTGCCACCAGCAGATGGGGACAGCTTAATGAAAAACTGTTTTTT
TRBV2	.	TRBJ2-2	once	CASIGGDDTGELFF	TGTGCCAGCATCGGAGGGGATGACACCGGGGAGCTGTTTTTT
TRBV3-1	.	TRBJ1-5	many	CASSQDSTQPQHF	TGTGCCAGCAGCCAAGATTCGACACAGCCCCAGCATTTT
TRBV25-1	.	TRBJ2-2	.	CASRTANTGELFF	TGTGCCAGTCGGACCGCCAACACCGGGGAGCTGTTTTTT
TRBV2	.	TRBJ2-3	.	CASSERRGTTDTQYF	TGTGCCAGCAGTGAAAGACGAGGGACCACAGATACGCAGTATTTT
TRBV3-1	.	TRBJ1-5	few	CASSPSLGGTQHF	TGTGCCAGCAGCCCTTCCCTAGGGGGTACCCAGCATTTT
TRBV12-3/TRBV12-4	.	TRBJ2-4	few	CASSWDGWGRAETTLAKNIQYF	TGTGCCAGCAGTTGGGATGGTTGGGGCAGAGCGGAGACCACTCTAGCCAAAAACATTCAGTACTTC
TRBV3-1	.	TRBJ2-5	.	CASSQASRARQTQYF	TGTGCCAGCAGCCAAGCCAGCAGGGCACGGCAGACCCAGTACTTC
TRBV19	.	TRBJ1-2	.	CASSDEQGGNYGYTF	TGTGCCAGTAGCGATGAACAGGGAGGAAACTATGGCTACACCTTC
TRBV4-1	TRBD2	TRBJ2-1	.	CASSQLAGNNEQFF	TGCGCCAGCAGCCAGCTAGCGGGGAACAATGAGCAGTTCTTC
TRBV7-8	.	TRBJ2-1	many	CASSPGPVGSYNEQFF	TGTGCCAGCAGTCCCGGCCCGGTGGGCTCCTACAATGAGCAGTTCTTC
TRBV3-1	.	TRBJ1-2	.	CASSQATYGYTF	TGTGCCAGCAGCCAAGCAACCTATGGCTACACCTTC
TRBV29-1	.	TRBJ2-7	few	CSVEGTPSSYEQYF	TGCAGCGTTGAGGGGACTCCATCCTCCTACGAGCAGTACTTC
TRBV29-1	.	TRBJ1-6	.	CSVALEKNSPLHF	TGCAGCGTTGCACTCGAGAAAAATTCACCCCTCCACTTT
TRBV7-2	.	TRBJ1-5	.	CASSPVAEQPQHF	TGTGCCAGCAGCCCCGTTGCAGAACAGCCCCAGCATTTT
TRBV18	.	TRBJ1-1	many	CASSPSGTRTNTEAFF	TGTGCCAGCTCACCCTCCGGGACACGAACGAACACTGAAGCTTTCTTT
TRBV29-1	.	TRBJ2-6	.	CSVEGSGANVLTF	TGCAGCGTTGAGGGGTCTGGGGCCAACGTCCTGACTTTC
TRBV20-1	TRBD1	TRBJ1-2	many	CSAGGQGSNYGYTF	TGCAGTGCTGGTGGACAGGGTAGTAACTATGGCTACACCTTC
TRBV29-1	.	TRBJ2-7	.	CSAGARGGYEQYF	TGCAGCGCCGGGGCTAGGGGTGGGTACGAGCAGTACTTC
TRBV4-2	.	TRBJ2-1	few	CASSQDSGHNEQFF	TGTGCCAGCAGCCAAGATAGCGGACACAATGAGCAGTTCTTC
TRBV20-1	TRBD1	TRBJ2-2	.	CSASLTGGGELFF	TGCAGTGCTAGTCTTACAGGGGGCGGGGAGCTGTTTTTT
TRBV20-1	.	TRBJ1-2	.	CSAKSSYDGYTF	TGCAGTGCCAAAAGCAGCTACGATGGCTACACCTTC
TRBV7-9	TRBD2	TRBJ2-1	few	CASREAGGEQFF	TGTGCCAGCAGAGAAGCGGGAGGTGAGCAGTTCTTC
TRBV7-9	.	TRBJ2-7	many	CASRNPRTGSEQYF	TGTGCCAGCAGAAACCCGCGAACAGGGTCCGAGCAGTACTTC
TRBV2	.	TRBJ2-7	few	CASRLAYEQYF	TGTGCCAGCAGATTAGCGTACGAGCAGTACTTC
TRBV7-2	.	TRBJ1-2	.	CASSSPGLFVGYTF	TGTGCCAGCAGCTCCCCGGGGCTCTTTGTTGGCTACACCTTC